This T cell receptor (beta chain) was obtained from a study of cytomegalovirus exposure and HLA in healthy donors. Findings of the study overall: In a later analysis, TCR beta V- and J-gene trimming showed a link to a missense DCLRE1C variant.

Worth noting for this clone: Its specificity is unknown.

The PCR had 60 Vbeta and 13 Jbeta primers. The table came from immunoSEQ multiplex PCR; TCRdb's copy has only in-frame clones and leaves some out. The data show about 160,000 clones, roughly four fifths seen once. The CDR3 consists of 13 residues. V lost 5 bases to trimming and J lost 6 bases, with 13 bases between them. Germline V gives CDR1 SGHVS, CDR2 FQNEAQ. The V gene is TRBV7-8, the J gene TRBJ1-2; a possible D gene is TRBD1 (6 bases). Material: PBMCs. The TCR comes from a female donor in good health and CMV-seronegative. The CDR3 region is CASSTRDIHGYTF. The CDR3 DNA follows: TGTGCCAGCAGCACTCGGGACATCCATGGCTACACCTTC. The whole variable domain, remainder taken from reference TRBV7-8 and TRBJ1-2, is GAGVSQSPRYKVAKRGQDVALRCDPISGHVSLFWYQQALGQGPEFLTYFQNEAQLDKSGLPSDRFFAERPEGSVSTLKIQRTQQEDSAVYLCASSTRDIHGYTFGSGTRLTVV.